This TCR beta chain was observed in a study of monozygotic twins with inflammatory bowel disease. Overall study results and limits: Relative to healthy twins, IBD patients had fewer clonotypes in common with others, a gap that was especially apparent with disease activity. Separate T cell subtypes could not be resolved from one another. Repertoire similarity was not found to differ between concordant and discordant twins, possibly from limited power.

As for this clonotype: The antigen remains undetermined.

Following a re-call of the 5' RACE reads, TCRdb has one entry per CDR3 protein and lacks DNA. The table counts a few hundred thousand distinct CDR3 sequences; less than 2% lies in the top ten. Germline values: CDR1 SGDLS, CDR2 YYNGEE. The CDR3 has 14 residues. Source material: blood. This chain joins TRBV9 and TRBJ1-6. The clonotype originates from a human donor with ulcerative colitis or Crohn's disease, or a healthy co-twin of an affected twin (not recorded which). The CDR3: CASSVGLVNSPLHF.